This T cell receptor beta chain appears in the sequencing data of a study of blood T cells in healthy people across ages (dated by TCRdb to between 2015 and 2016). For the wider study: Template switching captured roughly one uniquely barcoded TCR beta cDNA molecule per two T cells in model experiments. Donors were grouped into four age groups: young (average roughly 15 years), middle-aged (about 38), aged (approximately 58) and long-lived (about 89). Age-related changes in TCR beta repertoire diversity were measured in the study by deep sequencing normalized with unique cDNA molecular identifiers. Using the same blood draw, the study looked at two additional independent replicas of 1 million unique cDNA reads for two donors, one aged 18 to 30 and the other aged 80 or older. To avoid experimental bias, donors of different ages were randomly spread across the sequencing lanes. General findings and caveats noted by the study authors: Because the CMV infection status of the donors was unknown, age-related changes in expanded clonotypes may potentially have been confounded. Bulk unsorted PBMC profiling prevented conclusive comparison of naive and antigen-experienced compartments. The long-lived group showed more naive CD4+ T cells, fewer expanded clones and increased TCR diversity than the aged group, suggesting age selection. Observed TCR beta diversity correlated strongly with the percentage of naive T cells measured by flow cytometry. Observed TCR beta diversity per million T cells fell roughly linearly with age, and a significant reduction was already apparent by age approximately 40. Total diversity estimates from one million sequenced T cells were considered lower bounds and underestimates.

The CDR3 contains 13 residues, cysteine and phenylalanine counted. Of all the DNA, just the CDR3 is kept, 39 bases in frame from base 1. Library creation used 5' RACE. The data were produced on an Illumina HiSeq 2500. A second about 6 to 11 cycle PCR used a sample-barcoded 5' primer and a J-beta primer mix. A template-switch 5' adaptor carrying 12 random nucleotides introduced a unique molecular identifier onto each TCR beta cDNA molecule. Each sample yielded at least 2.5 million CDR3-containing paired-end reads. The Mint cDNA synthesis kit, primed by a TRBC-specific oligonucleotide, was used to synthesize first-strand cDNA from all RNA. After uracil-DNA glycosylase treatment, a first 18-cycle PCR used universal primers M1SS and BC2_uni_R on all cDNA. In the authors' own workflow: Normalization of each sample was performed by random selection of 1 million high-quality reads, each carrying a distinct molecular identifier. Reads sharing molecular identifiers were discarded rather than binned into consensus sequences. MiTCR, set to a Q25 quality threshold and the strictest error-elimination algorithm, was used for CDR3 identification, clonotype clustering and error correction. A nonparametric unseen species model with Euler transformation was used to estimate a lower bound on total TCR beta diversity. TCRdb trimmed public reads at Q25 via fastp, called clones via MiXCR and kept in-frame beta chains. Each entry is one CDR3 protein sequence, shown with its most common DNA and genes. The V and J calls were not made by the authors but by TCRdb's processing. Recorded for this sample are about 760,000 distinct CDR3 sequences; roughly three fifths of them occurred a single time. 20% to 30% of the sample belongs to the ten largest clones.

Donors were a few dozen systemically healthy Caucasian individuals from Russia aged roughly 6 to 100 years. Ten milliliters of peripheral blood were drawn from each donor into EDTA-treated Vacutainer tubes. PBMCs were isolated by Ficoll-Paque density-gradient centrifugation, with at least 7 million obtained per sample. Trizol reagent was used to extract total RNA from the PBMCs, yielding at least 5 micrograms per sample. For every donor, flow cytometry on a PBMC aliquot measured the percentage of naive CD45RAhigh/CD27high T cells. As to this clonotype: Its antigen is currently not known. The sample holds no much larger clone one base away, and base qualities are not on file.

Material: blood. This TCR derives from a middle-aged man in good health. The rearrangement combines TRBV21-1 with TRBJ1-5. TRBV21-1 is classified as a pseudogene. The CDR3 loop reads CASSPRRVRPQHF. Here is the DNA: TGTGCCAGCAGCCCCAGGCGGGTTCGGCCCCAGCATTTT.